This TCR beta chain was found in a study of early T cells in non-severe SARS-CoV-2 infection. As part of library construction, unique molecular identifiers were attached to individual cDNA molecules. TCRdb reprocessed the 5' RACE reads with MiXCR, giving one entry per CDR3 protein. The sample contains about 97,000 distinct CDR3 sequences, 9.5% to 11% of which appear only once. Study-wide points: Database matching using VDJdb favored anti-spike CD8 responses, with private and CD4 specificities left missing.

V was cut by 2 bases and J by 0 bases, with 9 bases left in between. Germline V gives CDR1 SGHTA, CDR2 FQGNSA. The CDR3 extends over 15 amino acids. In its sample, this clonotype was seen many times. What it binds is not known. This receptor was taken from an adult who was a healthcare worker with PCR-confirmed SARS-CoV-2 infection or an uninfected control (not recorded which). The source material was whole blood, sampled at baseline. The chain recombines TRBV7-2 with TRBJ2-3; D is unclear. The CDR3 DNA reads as TGTGCCAGCAGCTTAACTGGCATGAGCACAGATACGCAGTATTTT. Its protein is CASSLTGMSTDTQYF.